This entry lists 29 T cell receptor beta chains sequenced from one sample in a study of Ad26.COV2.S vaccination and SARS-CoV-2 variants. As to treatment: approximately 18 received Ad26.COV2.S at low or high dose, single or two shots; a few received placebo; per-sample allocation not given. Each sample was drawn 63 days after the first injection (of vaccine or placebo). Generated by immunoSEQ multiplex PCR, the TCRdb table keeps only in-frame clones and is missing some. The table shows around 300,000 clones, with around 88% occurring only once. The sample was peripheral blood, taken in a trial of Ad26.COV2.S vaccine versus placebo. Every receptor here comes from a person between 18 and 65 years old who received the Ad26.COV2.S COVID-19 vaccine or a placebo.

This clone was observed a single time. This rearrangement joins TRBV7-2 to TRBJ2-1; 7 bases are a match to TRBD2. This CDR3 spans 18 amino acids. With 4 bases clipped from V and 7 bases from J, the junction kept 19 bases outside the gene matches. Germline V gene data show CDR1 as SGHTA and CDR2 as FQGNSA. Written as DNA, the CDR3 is TGTGCCAGCAGCTCCCGTCCGGAGGGAGGGCCGATGAGGAATGAGCAGTTCTTC. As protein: CASSSRPEGGPMRNEQFF.

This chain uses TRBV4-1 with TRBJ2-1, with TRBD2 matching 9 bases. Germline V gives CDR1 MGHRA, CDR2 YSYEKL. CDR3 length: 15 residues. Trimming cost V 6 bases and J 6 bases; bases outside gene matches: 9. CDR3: CASRRGGGGSNEQFF. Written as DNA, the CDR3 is TGCGCCAGCAGGCGCGGGGGGGGCGGGAGCAATGAGCAGTTCTTC.

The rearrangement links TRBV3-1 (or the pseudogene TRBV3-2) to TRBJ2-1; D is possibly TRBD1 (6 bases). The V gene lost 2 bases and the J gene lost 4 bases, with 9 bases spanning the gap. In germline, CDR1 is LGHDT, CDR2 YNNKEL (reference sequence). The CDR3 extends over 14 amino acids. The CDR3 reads CASSQSDRYNEQFF. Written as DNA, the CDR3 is TGTGCCAGCAGCCAAAGTGACAGGTACAATGAGCAGTTCTTC.

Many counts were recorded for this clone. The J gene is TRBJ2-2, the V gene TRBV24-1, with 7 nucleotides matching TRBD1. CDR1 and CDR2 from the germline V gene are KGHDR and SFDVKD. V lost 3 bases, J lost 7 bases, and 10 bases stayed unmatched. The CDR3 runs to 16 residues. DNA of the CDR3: TGTGCCACCAGTGATGCACCCGGGACAGAAGGCGGGGAGCTGTTTTTT. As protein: CATSDAPGTEGGELFF.

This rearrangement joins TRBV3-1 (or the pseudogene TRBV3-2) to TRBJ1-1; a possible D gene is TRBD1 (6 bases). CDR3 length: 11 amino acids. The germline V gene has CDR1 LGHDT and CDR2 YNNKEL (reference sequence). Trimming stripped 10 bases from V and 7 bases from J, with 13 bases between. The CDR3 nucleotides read TGTGCCACCCGGGGGGCGCTTGAAGCTTTCTTT. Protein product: CATRGALEAFF.

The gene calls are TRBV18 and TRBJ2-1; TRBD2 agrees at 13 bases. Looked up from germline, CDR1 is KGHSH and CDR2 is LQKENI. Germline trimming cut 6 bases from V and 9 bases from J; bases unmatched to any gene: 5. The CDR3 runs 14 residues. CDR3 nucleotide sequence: TGTGCCAGCTCCCCGACTAGCGGGAGGCGTGAGCAGTTCTTC. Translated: CASSPTSGRREQFF.

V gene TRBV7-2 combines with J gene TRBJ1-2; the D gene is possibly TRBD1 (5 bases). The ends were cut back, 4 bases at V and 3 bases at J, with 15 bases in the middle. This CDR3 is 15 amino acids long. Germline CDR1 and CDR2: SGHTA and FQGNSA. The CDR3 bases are TGTGCCAGCAGCTCAGGGTGGACAAGACACTATGGCTACACCTTC. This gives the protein CASSSGWTRHYGYTF.

The CDR3, as DNA: TGCGCCAGCAGCCAACTCCCGTTGGGCGAGCAGTACTTC. Amino acids: CASSQLPLGEQYF. The chain uses TRBV4-1 and TRBJ2-7, with unresolved D. This CDR3 spans 13 amino acids. Germline V gene sequence: CDR1 MGHRA, CDR2 YSYEKL. The V gene lost 2 bases and the J gene lost 6 bases, with 11 bases spanning the gap.

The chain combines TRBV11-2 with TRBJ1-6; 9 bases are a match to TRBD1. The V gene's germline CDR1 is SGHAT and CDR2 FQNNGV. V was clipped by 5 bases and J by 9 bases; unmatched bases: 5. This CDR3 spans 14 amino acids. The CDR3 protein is CASSLRTGVSPLHF. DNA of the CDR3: TGTGCCAGCAGCCTTCGGACAGGGGTTTCACCCCTCCACTTT.

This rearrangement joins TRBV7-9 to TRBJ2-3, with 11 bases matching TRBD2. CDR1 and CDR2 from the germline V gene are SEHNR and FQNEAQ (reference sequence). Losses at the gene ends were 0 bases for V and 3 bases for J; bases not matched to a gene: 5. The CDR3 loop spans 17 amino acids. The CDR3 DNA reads TGTGCCAGCAGCTTAGCTAGCGGGGGGGCCTGGACAGATACGCAGTATTTT. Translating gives CASSLASGGAWTDTQYF.

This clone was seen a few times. CDR3 loop: CASSISGTGTYEQYF. The CDR3 nucleotides read TGTGCCAGTAGTATTTCCGGGACAGGGACCTACGAGCAGTACTTC. This chain links TRBV19 with TRBJ2-7; 9 bases match TRBD1. V shed 3 bases and J 2 bases; nucleotides not matched to a gene: 5. The CDR3 contains 15 residues. Germline V CDR1 and CDR2: LNHDA, SQIVND (reference sequence).

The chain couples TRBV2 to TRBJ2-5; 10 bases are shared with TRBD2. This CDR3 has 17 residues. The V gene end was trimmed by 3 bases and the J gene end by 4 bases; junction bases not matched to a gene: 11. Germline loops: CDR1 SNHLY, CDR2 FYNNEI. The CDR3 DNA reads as TGTGCCAGCAGTGAGGGCCAAGGAGCGGGGGGGCGAGAGACCCAGTACTTC. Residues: CASSEGQGAGGRETQYF.

CDR3 in DNA: TGTGCCAGTACGCAAGAGGGGACCGGGGTGTATACGCAGTATTTT. Amino acid sequence: CASTQEGTGVYTQYF. The V call is TRBV3-1 (or the pseudogene TRBV3-2), the J call TRBJ2-3, with D perhaps TRBD1 or TRBD2 (5 bases each). Trimming took 9 bases from V and 7 from J, leaving 23 bases between them. The germline V gene has CDR1 LGHDT and CDR2 YNNKEL (reference sequence). The CDR3 is 15 residues long.

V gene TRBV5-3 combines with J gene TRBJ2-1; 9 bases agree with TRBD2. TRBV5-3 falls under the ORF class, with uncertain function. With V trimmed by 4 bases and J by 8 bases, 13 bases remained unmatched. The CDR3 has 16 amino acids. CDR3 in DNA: TGTGCCAGAAGCGCGGGCGTAGCGGGAGTTGGAGATGAGCAGTTCTTC. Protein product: CARSAGVAGVGDEQFF.

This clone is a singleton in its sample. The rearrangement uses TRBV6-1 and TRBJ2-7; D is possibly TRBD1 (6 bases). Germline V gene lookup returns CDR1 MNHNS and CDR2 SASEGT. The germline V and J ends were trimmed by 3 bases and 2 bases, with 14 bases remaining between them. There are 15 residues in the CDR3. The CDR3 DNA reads TGTGCCAGCAGTGAGTTTTTAGGGGGAGCCTACGAGCAGTACTTC. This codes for CASSEFLGGAYEQYF.

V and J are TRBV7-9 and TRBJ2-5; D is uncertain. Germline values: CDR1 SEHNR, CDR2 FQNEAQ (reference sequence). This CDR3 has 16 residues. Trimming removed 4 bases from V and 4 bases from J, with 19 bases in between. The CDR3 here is CASSSPNPSDRETQYF. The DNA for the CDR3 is TGTGCCAGCAGCTCCCCGAACCCCTCCGACCGAGAGACCCAGTACTTC.

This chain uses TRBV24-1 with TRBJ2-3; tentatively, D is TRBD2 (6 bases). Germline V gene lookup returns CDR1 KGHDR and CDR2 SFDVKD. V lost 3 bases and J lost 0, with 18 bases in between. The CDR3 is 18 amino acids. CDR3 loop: CATSDPPVGTSSTDTQYF. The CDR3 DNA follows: TGTGCCACCAGTGATCCCCCTGTGGGGACTTCGAGCACAGATACGCAGTATTTT.

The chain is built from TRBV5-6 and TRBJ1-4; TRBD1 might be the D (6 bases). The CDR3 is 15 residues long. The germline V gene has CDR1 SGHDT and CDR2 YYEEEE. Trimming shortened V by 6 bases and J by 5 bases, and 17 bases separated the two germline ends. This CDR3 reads CASMRWGLTNEKLFF. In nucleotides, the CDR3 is TGTGCCAGCATGAGGTGGGGGCTGACGAATGAAAAACTGTTTTTT.

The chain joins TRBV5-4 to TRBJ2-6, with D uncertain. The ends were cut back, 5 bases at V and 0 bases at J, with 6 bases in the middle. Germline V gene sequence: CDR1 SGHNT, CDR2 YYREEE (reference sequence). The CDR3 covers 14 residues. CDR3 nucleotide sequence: TGTGCCAGCAGTTTCCACTCTGGGGCCAACGTCCTGACTTTC. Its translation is CASSFHSGANVLTF.

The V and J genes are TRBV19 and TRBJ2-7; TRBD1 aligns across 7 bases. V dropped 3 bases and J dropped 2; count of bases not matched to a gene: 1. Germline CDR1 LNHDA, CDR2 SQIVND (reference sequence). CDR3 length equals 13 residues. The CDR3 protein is CASSMGQPYEQYF. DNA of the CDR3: TGTGCCAGTAGTATGGGACAGCCCTACGAGCAGTACTTC.

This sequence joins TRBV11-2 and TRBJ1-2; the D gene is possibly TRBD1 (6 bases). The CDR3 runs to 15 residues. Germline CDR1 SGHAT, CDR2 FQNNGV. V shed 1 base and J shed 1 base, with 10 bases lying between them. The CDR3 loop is CASSLGTAINYGYTF. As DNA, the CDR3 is TGTGCCAGCAGCTTAGGGACAGCCATTAACTATGGCTACACCTTC. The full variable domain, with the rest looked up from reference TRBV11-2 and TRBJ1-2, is EAGVAQSPRYKIIEKRQSVAFWCNPISGHATLYWYQQILGQGPKLLIQFQNNGVVDDSQLPKDRFSAERLKGVDSTLKIQPAKLEDSAVYLCASSLGTAINYGYTFGSGTRLTVV.

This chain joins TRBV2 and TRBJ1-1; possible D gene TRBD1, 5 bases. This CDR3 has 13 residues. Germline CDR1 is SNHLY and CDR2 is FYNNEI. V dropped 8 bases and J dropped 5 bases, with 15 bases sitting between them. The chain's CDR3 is CASARGMRTEAFF. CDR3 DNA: TGTGCCAGCGCTCGGGGGATGAGGACTGAAGCTTTCTTT.

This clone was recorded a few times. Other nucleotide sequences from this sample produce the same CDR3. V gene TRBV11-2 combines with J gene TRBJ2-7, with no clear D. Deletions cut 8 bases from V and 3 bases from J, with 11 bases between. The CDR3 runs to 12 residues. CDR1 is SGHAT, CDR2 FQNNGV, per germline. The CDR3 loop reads CASSSDGYEQYF. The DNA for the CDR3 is TGTGCCAGCTCCTCGGACGGCTACGAGCAGTACTTC. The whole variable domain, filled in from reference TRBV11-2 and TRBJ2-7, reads EAGVAQSPRYKIIEKRQSVAFWCNPISGHATLYWYQQILGQGPKLLIQFQNNGVVDDSQLPKDRFSAERLKGVDSTLKIQPAKLEDSAVYLCASSSDGYEQYFGPGTRLTVT.

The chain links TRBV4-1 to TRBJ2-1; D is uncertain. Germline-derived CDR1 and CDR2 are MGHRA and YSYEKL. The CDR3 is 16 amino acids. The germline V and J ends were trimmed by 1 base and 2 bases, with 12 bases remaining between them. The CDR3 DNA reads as TGCGCCAGCAGCCAAGTAGTAGGCGACCCCTACAATGAGCAGTTCTTC. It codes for CASSQVVGDPYNEQFF.

The CDR3 is CAWSSPHEQFF. The CDR3 DNA reads as TGTGCCTGGAGTTCCCCACATGAGCAGTTCTTC. This chain uses TRBV30 with TRBJ2-1, with no clear D. The germline V and J ends were trimmed by 2 bases and 8 bases, with 7 bases remaining between them. This CDR3 has 11 residues. Per germline, CDR1 GTSNPN and CDR2 SVGIG (reference sequence).

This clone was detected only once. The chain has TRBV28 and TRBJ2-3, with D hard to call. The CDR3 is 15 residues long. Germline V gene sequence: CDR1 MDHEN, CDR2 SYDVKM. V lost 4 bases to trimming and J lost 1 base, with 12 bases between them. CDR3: CASSYYLGGTDTQYF. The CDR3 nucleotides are TGTGCCAGCAGTTACTACCTAGGCGGCACAGATACGCAGTATTTT.

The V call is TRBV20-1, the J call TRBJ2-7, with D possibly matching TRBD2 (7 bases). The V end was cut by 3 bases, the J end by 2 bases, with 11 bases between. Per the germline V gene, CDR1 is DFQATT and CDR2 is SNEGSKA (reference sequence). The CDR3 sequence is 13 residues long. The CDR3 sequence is CSASAGAPYEQYF. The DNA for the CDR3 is TGCAGTGCTAGTGCGGGGGCCCCCTACGAGCAGTACTTC.

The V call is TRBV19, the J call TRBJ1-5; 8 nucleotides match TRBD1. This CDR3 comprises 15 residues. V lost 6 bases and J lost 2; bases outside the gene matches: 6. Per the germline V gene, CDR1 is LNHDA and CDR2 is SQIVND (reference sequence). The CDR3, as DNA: TGTGCCAGTAGCCCGGACAGGGAGGGCAATCAGCCCCAGCATTTT. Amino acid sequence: CASSPDREGNQPQHF.

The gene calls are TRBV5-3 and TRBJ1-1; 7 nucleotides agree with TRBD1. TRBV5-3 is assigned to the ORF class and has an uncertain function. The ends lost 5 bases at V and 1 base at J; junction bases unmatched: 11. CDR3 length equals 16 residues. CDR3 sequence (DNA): TGTGCCAGAAGTACGGGGACAGATAAACAGAACACTGAAGCTTTCTTT. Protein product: CARSTGTDKQNTEAFF.